This T cell receptor beta chain was sequenced in a study of human T cells and chemical hapten exposure. Study context: Researchers reported sensitizing a roughly 2 cm by roughly 2 cm upper inner arm skin site with 2% DPC.

MiXCR, run by TCRdb on the RACE reads, gives a single entry per CDR3 protein. The sample records around 100,000 distinct CDR3 sequences, approximately 11% being singletons. As concerns this clonotype: Its matching antigen is unknown.

Indicated time point: patch test 1, 2 weeks after DPC sensitization. This sample's treatment: therapeutic diphenylcyclopropenone sensitization with weekly scalp DPC. The study's findings and limits: Significantly more large CDR3 similarity clusters arose among expanded TCRs than among controls. Sensitizing with DPC caused no change in TCRs above 1 in 1000 frequency.

The CDR3 is 14 residues long. CDR1 and CDR2 from the germline V gene are MDHEN and SYDVKM. V was trimmed by 5 bases and J by 2 bases, leaving 12 bases between them. The J gene is TRBJ1-1, the V gene TRBV28; D gene unclear. The sequenced sample was whole blood, obtained in connection with sensitization to the hapten diphenylcyclopropenone (DPC). The TCR sequence derives from a woman aged 40 to 49 with alopecia areata. Some clones in this sample may be carry-over from other donors' samples. As DNA, the CDR3 is TGTGCCAGCAGTCACGCCTACAGTAACACTGAAGCTTTCTTT. Translation: CASSHAYSNTEAFF. The variable domain in full, with the rest retrieved from reference TRBV28 and TRBJ1-1, is DVKVTQSSRYLVKRTGEKVFLECVQDMDHENMFWYRQDPGLGLRLIYFSYDVKMKEKGDIPEGYSVSREKKERFSLILESASTNQTSMYLCASSHAYSNTEAFFGQGTRLTVV.